These T cell receptor beta chains were read from a single sample in a study of OX40 agonist ivuxolimab in advanced cancers. Produced via immunoSEQ multiplex PCR; TCRdb's table is partial and in-frame only. The sample includes about 98,000 clones, around nine tenths of them seen just once. The specimen was CD4+ or CD8+ T cells sorted from blood, collected in a trial of the OX40 agonist ivuxolimab. The receptors derive from an adult with an advanced solid tumor such as melanoma, head and neck, liver or kidney cancer. CDR3s include the opening cysteine and the closing phenylalanine or tryptophan. D genes are given only for firm matches. Clone size is not always given. Where it is, it says once, few, many or a class for expanded clones.

CDR3 DNA	CDR3 protein	D gene	V gene	clone size	J gene
TGCAGCGTTGCCTTGACAGGCCCTTACACCGGGGAGCTGTTTTTT	CSVALTGPYTGELFF	.	TRBV29-1	.	TRBJ2-2
TGTGCCAGCTCGCTCCGGACAGGGGGCACCGGGGAGCTGTTTTTT	CASSLRTGGTGELFF	TRBD1	TRBV18	few	TRBJ2-2
TGTGCCAGCAGTCGCAGGGGGAACACTGAAGCTTTCTTT	CASSRRGNTEAFF	.	TRBV6-5	once	TRBJ1-1
TGCGCCAGCAGCCAAGACGCTGGATCTAGCACAGATACGCAGTATTTT	CASSQDAGSSTDTQYF	.	TRBV4-3	.	TRBJ2-3
TGTGCCAGCAGTTACTCTGGGGGCGATGGAAAACTGTTTTTT	CASSYSGGDGKLFF	.	TRBV6-5	.	TRBJ1-4
TGTGCCAGCAGTTCATTGAAGGGATTTGAAGCTTTCTTT	CASSSLKGFEAFF	.	TRBV27	.	TRBJ1-1
TGCAGCGCGGGTTGGGGGGGCATCGGTGAAAAACTGTTTTTT	CSAGWGGIGEKLFF	.	TRBV29-1	.	TRBJ1-4
TGTGCCAGCAGCTTAGGCGGGTCGGCGGGCTACACCTTC	CASSLGGSAGYTF	.	TRBV7-9	.	TRBJ1-2
TGTGCCAGCAGCCCCACCCGGGGGTACAATGAGCAGTTCTTC	CASSPTRGYNEQFF	.	TRBV14	.	TRBJ2-1
TGTGCGCAGCGGGCCCGGAGGGATGAAGCTTTCTTT	CAQRARRDEAFF	.	TRBV12-1	.	TRBJ1-1
TGCGCCAGCAGCCAAGATCTAGGGACTAGCGGGGGACCCTACGAGCAGTACTTC	CASSQDLGTSGGPYEQYF	TRBD2	TRBV4-3	once	TRBJ2-7
TGTGCCAGCAGCGAGGGACAGGGGGTTGGGTACGAGCAGTACTTC	CASSEGQGVGYEQYF	TRBD1	TRBV9	.	TRBJ2-7
TGTGCCAGCAGTTACGGGCATGGTGAGCAGTTCTTC	CASSYGHGEQFF	.	TRBV6-5	.	TRBJ2-1
TGTGCCAGCAGTGAAAGACAGAACTATGGCTACACCTTC	CASSERQNYGYTF	.	TRBV6-1	.	TRBJ1-2
TGTGCCAGCCGGGGGCCCGGAGAGACCCAGTACTTC	CASRGPGETQYF	.	TRBV7-9	once	TRBJ2-5
TGTGCCAGCAGCCAAGAAATACGAGGAAACAATGAGCAGTTCTTC	CASSQEIRGNNEQFF	.	TRBV4-2	.	TRBJ2-1
TGTGCCAGCAGTTTACAGGGCACGGAGACCCAGTACTTC	CASSLQGTETQYF	.	TRBV27	once	TRBJ2-5
TGTGCCAGCAGCCGAGACCGGGGTCTAAGCTCACCCCTCCACTTT	CASSRDRGLSSPLHF	.	TRBV5-6	.	TRBJ1-6
TGTGCCAGTAGCCGCACGGGTCTAAACACCGGGGAGCTGTTTTTT	CASSRTGLNTGELFF	.	TRBV19	.	TRBJ2-2
TGTGCCAGCAGCGCCGGCCGTGGAAGCGCTGGAAACACCATATATTTT	CASSAGRGSAGNTIYF	.	TRBV9	.	TRBJ1-3
TGTGCCAGCTCACCAATGCAGGGTGTAGAAAAACTGTTTTTT	CASSPMQGVEKLFF	.	TRBV18	.	TRBJ1-4
TGTGCCAGCAGCCCGTACAGGACACAATTCTCTGGGGCCAACGTCCTGACTTTC	CASSPYRTQFSGANVLTF	.	TRBV5-6	.	TRBJ2-6
TGCGCCAGCAGCAGGGGGGAGAGCTTGGGTGGTCCGCCCCAGCATTTT	CASSRGESLGGPPQHF	.	TRBV4-1	.	TRBJ1-5
TGCGCCAGCAGCTTGGGGATCGAGGAGACCCAGTACTTC	CASSLGIEETQYF	.	TRBV5-1	few	TRBJ2-5
TGTGCCAGCAGCGTACGACCTCACTCACAGGGAGGGTCTGAAGCTTTCTTT	CASSVRPHSQGGSEAFF	.	TRBV9	.	TRBJ1-1
TGCGCCAGCAGCTTGGTCGGGACGGACATTCAGTACTTC	CASSLVGTDIQYF	.	TRBV5-1	.	TRBJ2-4
TGTGCCAGCAGGCAGACCTATGGCTACACCTTC	CASRQTYGYTF	.	TRBV2	.	TRBJ1-2
TGTGCCAGCAGTTTTGGGCCCTACACTGAAGCTTTCTTT	CASSFGPYTEAFF	.	TRBV7-8	.	TRBJ1-1
TGTGCCAGCAGCTATGGGGAGGCTCTTGGCTACACCTTC	CASSYGEALGYTF	.	TRBV7-9	.	TRBJ1-2
TGCGCCAGCAGCCACGTTGACGTTAGCAGAAACTATGGCTACACCTTC	CASSHVDVSRNYGYTF	.	TRBV4-1	.	TRBJ1-2
TGTGCCAGCAGTGACCCCGGCCTCGGGTATGGCTACACCTTC	CASSDPGLGYGYTF	.	TRBV6-4	.	TRBJ1-2
TGTGCCAGCAGAGCAACGGGGACCGGGGAGCTGTTTTTT	CASRATGTGELFF	.	TRBV6-5	.	TRBJ2-2
TGTGCCAGCAGCCAAGAAGCGACAGGGGGTTCACCCCTCCACTTT	CASSQEATGGSPLHF	TRBD1	TRBV14	.	TRBJ1-6
TGTGCCAGCAGTTACTCGAGGAGCCTCTACACCTTC	CASSYSRSLYTF	.	TRBV6-5	.	TRBJ1-2
TGTGCCACCAGAGTCTCAGGGACAGGGGGCCTGAGGCAGCCCCAGCATTTT	CATRVSGTGGLRQPQHF	TRBD1	TRBV15	.	TRBJ1-5
TGTGCCAGCAGCCGGAGCTCTGGAAACACCATATATTTT	CASSRSSGNTIYF	.	TRBV7-9	.	TRBJ1-3
TGTGCCATCCCCGTGGGGGCCTATGGCTACACCTTC	CAIPVGAYGYTF	.	TRBV10-3	.	TRBJ1-2
TGTGCCAGCAGCTTAACCCAAGGACAGGGGGGCACTGAAGCTTTCTTT	CASSLTQGQGGTEAFF	TRBD1	TRBV7-2	.	TRBJ1-1
TGTGCCAGCAGGAGAGACTGGGGGAACACCGGGGAGCTGTTTTTT	CASRRDWGNTGELFF	.	TRBV2	.	TRBJ2-2
TGTGCCAGCAGCTTATTTACAGGGCCGGATGAAAAACTGTTTTTT	CASSLFTGPDEKLFF	.	TRBV11-2	.	TRBJ1-4
TGTGCCAGCAGTGAGGCGAGACAGATGATATCCTACGAGCAGTACTTC	CASSEARQMISYEQYF	.	TRBV6-1	.	TRBJ2-7
TGTGCCAGCAGTGACTCGCAATGGGGGGATGGCTACACCTTC	CASSDSQWGDGYTF	.	TRBV6-4	.	TRBJ1-2
TGTGCCAGCAGCCCGTGGGGGGTTTCCTACAATGAGCAGTTCTTC	CASSPWGVSYNEQFF	.	TRBV7-3	.	TRBJ2-1
TGTGCCAGCACCATAACGGGCACAGATACGCAGTATTTT	CASTITGTDTQYF	.	TRBV6-6	.	TRBJ2-3
TGTGCCAGTAGTATAGAAGGGTTCGGGGGGGTCGACACTGAAGCTTTCTTT	CASSIEGFGGVDTEAFF	.	TRBV19	.	TRBJ1-1
TGTGCCAGCAGCGAAGACCGGGACAGGGGCTCCAATGAGCAGTTCTTC	CASSEDRDRGSNEQFF	TRBD1	TRBV11-2	.	TRBJ2-1
TGTGCCAGCAGCTTAGATGATTTGGAGACACGCTACGAGCAGTACTTC	CASSLDDLETRYEQYF	.	TRBV7-9	few	TRBJ2-7
TGTGCCAGCGGGTTTGGGGATACGCAGTATTTT	CASGFGDTQYF	.	TRBV19	few	TRBJ2-3
TGTGCCAGCAGCACCGGACAGGGTTACTATGGCTACACCTTC	CASSTGQGYYGYTF	TRBD1	TRBV7-2	.	TRBJ1-2
TGTGCCAGCTCACCCCGACAGGGGGGCTACGAGCAGTACTTC	CASSPRQGGYEQYF	TRBD1	TRBV18	.	TRBJ2-7
TGTGCCAGCAGCGACCATCAGACAGGACCAGATACGCAGTATTTT	CASSDHQTGPDTQYF	.	TRBV9	.	TRBJ2-3
TGTGCCAGCAGCTTGTTTAATTCATTCCCTTACCAGCCCCAGCATTTT	CASSLFNSFPYQPQHF	.	TRBV5-6	.	TRBJ1-5
TGTGCCAGCAGCGTAGGGGGAGGGCCAGATCAGCCCCAGCATTTT	CASSVGGGPDQPQHF	.	TRBV9	.	TRBJ1-5